This T cell receptor (beta chain) was sequenced during a study of control samples from healthy donors and cancer patients. The table lists this clone with a few counts. This same CDR3 is encoded by further DNA sequences in the sample. This CDR3 is built from 17 residues. Trimming removed 3 bases at V and 0 bases at J, with 14 bases between. In germline, CDR1 is KGHSH, CDR2 LQKENI. Sequencing used immunoSEQ multiplex PCR; TCRdb keeps in-frame clones, though not all of them. Among 70,000 to 100,000 clones listed, about 90% were seen once. Material: PBMCs. V and J are TRBV18 and TRBJ1-4; D not resolved. This TCR was sampled from a woman in her sixties with head and neck cancer. CDR3 amino acids: CASSPRSLDATNEKLFF. The CDR3 coding sequence is TGTGCCAGCTCACCCCGCTCTCTTGATGCAACTAATGAAAAACTGTTTTTT.